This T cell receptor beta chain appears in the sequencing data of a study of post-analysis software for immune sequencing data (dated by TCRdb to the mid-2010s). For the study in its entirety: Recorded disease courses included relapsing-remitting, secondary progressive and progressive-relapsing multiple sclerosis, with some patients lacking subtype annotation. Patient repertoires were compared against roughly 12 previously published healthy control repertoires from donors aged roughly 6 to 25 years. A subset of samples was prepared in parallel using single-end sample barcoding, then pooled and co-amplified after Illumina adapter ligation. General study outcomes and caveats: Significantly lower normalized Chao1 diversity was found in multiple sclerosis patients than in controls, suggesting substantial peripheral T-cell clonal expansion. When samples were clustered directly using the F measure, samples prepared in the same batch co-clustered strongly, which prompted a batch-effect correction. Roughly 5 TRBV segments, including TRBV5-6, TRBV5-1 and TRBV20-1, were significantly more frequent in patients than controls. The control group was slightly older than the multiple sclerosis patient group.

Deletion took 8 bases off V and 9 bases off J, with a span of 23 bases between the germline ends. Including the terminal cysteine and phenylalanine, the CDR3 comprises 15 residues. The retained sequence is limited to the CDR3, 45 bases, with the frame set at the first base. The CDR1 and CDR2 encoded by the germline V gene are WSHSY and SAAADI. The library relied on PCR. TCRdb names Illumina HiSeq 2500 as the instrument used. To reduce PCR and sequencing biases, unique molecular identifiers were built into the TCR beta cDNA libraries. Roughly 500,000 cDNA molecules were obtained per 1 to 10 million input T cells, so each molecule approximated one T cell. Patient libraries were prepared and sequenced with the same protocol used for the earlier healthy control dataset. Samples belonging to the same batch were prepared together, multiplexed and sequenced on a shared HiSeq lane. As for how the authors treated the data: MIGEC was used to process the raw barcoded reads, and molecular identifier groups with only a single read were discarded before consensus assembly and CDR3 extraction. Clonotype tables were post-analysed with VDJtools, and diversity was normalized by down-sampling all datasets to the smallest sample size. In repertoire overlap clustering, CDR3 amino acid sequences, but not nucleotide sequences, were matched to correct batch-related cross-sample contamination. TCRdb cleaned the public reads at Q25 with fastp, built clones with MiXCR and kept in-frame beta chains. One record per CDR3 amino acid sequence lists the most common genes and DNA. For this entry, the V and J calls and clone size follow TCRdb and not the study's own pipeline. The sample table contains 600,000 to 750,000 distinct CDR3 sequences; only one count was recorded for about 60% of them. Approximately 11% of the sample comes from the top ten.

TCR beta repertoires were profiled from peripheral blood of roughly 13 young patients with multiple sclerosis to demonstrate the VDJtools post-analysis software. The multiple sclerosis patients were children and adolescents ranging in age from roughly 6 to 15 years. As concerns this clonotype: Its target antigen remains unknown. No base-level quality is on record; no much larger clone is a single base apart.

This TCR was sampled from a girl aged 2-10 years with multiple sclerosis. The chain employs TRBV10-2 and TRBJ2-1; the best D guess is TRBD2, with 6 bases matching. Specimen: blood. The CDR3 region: CASDPGLGQMSEQFF. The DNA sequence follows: TGCGCCAGCGACCCGGGACTGGGGCAAATGAGTGAGCAGTTCTTC.